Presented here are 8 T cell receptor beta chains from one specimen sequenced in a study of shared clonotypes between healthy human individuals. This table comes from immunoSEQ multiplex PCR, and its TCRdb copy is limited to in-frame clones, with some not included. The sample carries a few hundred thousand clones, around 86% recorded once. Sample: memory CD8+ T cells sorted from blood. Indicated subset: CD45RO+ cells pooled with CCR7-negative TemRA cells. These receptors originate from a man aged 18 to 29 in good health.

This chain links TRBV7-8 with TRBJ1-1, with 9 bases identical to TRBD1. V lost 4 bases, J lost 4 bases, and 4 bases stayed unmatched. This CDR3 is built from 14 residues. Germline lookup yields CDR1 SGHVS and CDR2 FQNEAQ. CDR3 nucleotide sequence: TGTGCCAGCAGCTCACAGGGGGCGCGCACTGAAGCTTTCTTT. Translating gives CASSSQGARTEAFF.

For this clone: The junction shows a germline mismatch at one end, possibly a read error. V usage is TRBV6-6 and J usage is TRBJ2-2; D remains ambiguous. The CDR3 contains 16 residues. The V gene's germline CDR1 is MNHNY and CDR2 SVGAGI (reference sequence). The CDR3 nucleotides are TGTGCCAGCAGTTACCCCCTACCAACGAAGACCGGGGAGCTGTTTTTT. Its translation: CASSYPLPTKTGELFF.

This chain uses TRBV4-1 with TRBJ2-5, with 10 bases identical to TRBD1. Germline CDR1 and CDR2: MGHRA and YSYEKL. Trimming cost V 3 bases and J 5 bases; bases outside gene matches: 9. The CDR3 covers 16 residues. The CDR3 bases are TGCGCCAGCAGCCATGCCGACAGGGGGCTCTTTGAGACCCAGTACTTC. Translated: CASSHADRGLFETQYF.

The CDR3 here is CASSALGRVTNEQYF. The CDR3 DNA sequence: TGTGCCAGCAGTGCGCTCGGCAGGGTAACCAACGAGCAGTACTTC. The gene calls are TRBV2 and TRBJ2-7; D is possibly TRBD1 (5 bases). V was pared by 4 bases and J by 5 bases, with 18 bases between. Germline-derived CDR1 and CDR2 are SNHLY and FYNNEI. This CDR3 is 15 amino acids long. Variable domain in full (rest from reference TRBV2 and TRBJ2-7): EPEVTQTPSHQVTQMGQEVILRCVPISNHLYFYWYRQILGQKVEFLVSFYNNEISEKSEIFDDQFSVERPDGSNFTLKIRSTKLEDSAMYFCASSALGRVTNEQYFGPGTRLTVT.

This CDR3 reads CASSLGPPNQPQHF. As DNA, the CDR3 is TGTGCCAGCAGCCTGGGGCCACCTAATCAGCCCCAGCATTTT. The chain has TRBV28 and TRBJ1-5, with D tentatively TRBD1 (5 bases). Deletions cut 6 bases from V and 4 bases from J, with 13 bases between. The length of the CDR3 is 14 residues. The germline V gene has CDR1 MDHEN and CDR2 SYDVKM.

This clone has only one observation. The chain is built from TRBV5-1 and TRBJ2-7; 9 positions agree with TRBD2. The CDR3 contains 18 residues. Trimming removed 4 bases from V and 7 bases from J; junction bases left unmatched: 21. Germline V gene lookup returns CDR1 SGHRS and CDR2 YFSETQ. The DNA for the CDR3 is TGCGCCAGCAGCCTTCTTGTAATGGCGGGAGGGCCCTATAGGGAGCAGTACTTC. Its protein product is CASSLLVMAGGPYREQYF.

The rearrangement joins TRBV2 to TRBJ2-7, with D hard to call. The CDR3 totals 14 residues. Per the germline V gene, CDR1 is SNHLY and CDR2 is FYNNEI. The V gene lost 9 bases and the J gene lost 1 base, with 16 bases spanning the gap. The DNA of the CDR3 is TGTGCCAGTTTTGCATTTGACGGGTCCTACGAGCAGTACTTC. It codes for CASFAFDGSYEQYF.

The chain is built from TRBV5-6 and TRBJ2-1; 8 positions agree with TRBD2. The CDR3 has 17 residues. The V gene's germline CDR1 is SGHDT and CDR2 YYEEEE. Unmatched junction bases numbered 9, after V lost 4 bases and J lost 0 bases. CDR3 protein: CASSHLFSGSSYNEQFF. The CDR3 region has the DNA TGTGCCAGCAGCCACCTTTTCAGCGGGAGCTCCTACAATGAGCAGTTCTTC.